The 4 T cell receptor beta chains below come from one sample, sequenced in a study of T cells in Graves' hyperthyroidism and ophthalmopathy. Amplified TCR beta CDR3 regions derived from RNA transcripts. HTBI primers were the set used in a first-round RT-PCR of the TCR CDR3. TCRdb reprocessed the multiplex PCR reads via MiXCR and lists one record per CDR3 protein. This sample has some 580,000 distinct CDR3 sequences, with about 16% found just once. The sequenced material came from blood. These receptors originate from a woman in her 40s with Graves' ophthalmopathy.

This clonotype was recorded at least ten times. The chain carries TRBV7-6 and TRBJ2-5; TRBD2 agrees at 13 bases. Germline CDR1 reads SGHVS; CDR2 reads FNYEAQ. Germline trimming cut 5 bases from V and 4 bases from J; bases unmatched to any gene: 4. The CDR3 has 15 residues. The CDR3 DNA is TGTGCCAGCAGCCATTGGACTAGCGGGAGAGAGACCCAGTACTTC. It codes for CASSHWTSGRETQYF. Supplemented by reference TRBV7-6 and TRBJ2-5, the full variable domain reads GAGVSQSPRYKVTKRGQDVALRCDPISGHVSLYWYRQALGQGPEFLTYFNYEAQQDKSGLPNDRFSAERPEGSISTLTIQRTEQRDSAMYRCASSHWTSGRETQYFGPGTRLLVL.

This clonotype was detected many times. The genes are TRBV20-1 and TRBJ2-3; D is unresolved. Germline V gives CDR1 DFQATT, CDR2 SNEGSKA (reference sequence). The CDR3 covers 10 residues. For the CDR3, the DNA is TGCAGGACCTACACAGATACGCAGTATTTT. Translating it yields CRTYTDTQYF.

This clonotype was seen ten or more times. This CDR3 is CASNTGPARYNEQFF. CDR3 DNA: TGTGCCAGCAATACAGGGCCGGCTAGGTACAATGAGCAGTTCTTC. This chain joins TRBV27 and TRBJ2-1, with D perhaps TRBD1 (6 bases). The V and J ends lost 7 bases and 4 bases respectively, with 17 bases between them. Germline assignment: CDR1 MNHEY and CDR2 SMNVEV (reference sequence). This CDR3 comprises 15 residues.

This clonotype was observed a few times. V gene TRBV6-2 or TRBV6-3 combines with J gene TRBJ1-2; D is unclear. The germline gives CDR1 MNHEY, CDR2 SVGEGT. The CDR3 has 14 residues. V dropped 0 bases and J dropped 2 bases, with 7 bases sitting between them. CDR3 loop: CASSYSAANYGYTF. As DNA, the CDR3 is TGTGCCAGCAGTTACTCGGCAGCGAACTATGGCTACACCTTC.